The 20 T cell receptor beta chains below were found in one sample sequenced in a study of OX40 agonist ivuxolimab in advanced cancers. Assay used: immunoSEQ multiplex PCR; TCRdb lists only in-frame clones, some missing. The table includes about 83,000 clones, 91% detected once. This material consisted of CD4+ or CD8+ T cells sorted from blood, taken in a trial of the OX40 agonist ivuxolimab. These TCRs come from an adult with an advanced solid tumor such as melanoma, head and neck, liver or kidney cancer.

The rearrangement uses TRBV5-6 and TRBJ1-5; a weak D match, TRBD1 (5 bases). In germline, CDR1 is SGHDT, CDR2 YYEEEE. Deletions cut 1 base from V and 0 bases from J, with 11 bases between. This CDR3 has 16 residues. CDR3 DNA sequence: TGTGCCAGCAGCTTGCTGACAGAGTATAGCAATCAGCCCCAGCATTTT. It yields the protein CASSLLTEYSNQPQHF.

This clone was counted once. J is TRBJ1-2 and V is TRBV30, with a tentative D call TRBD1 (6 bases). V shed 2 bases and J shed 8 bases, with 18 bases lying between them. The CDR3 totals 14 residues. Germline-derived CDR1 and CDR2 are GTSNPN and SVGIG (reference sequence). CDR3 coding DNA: TGTGCCTGGAGTAATACGGGACAACGTCTCGGCTACACCTTC. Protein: CAWSNTGQRLGYTF.

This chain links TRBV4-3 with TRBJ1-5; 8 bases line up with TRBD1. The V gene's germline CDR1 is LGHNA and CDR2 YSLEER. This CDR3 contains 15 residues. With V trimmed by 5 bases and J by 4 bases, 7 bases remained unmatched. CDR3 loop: CASSIGTGQNQPQHF. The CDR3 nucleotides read TGCGCCAGCAGCATAGGGACAGGCCAAAATCAGCCCCAGCATTTT.

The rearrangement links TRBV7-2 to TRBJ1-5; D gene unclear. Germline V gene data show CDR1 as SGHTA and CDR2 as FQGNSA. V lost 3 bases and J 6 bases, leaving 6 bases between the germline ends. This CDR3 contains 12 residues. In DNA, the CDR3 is TGTGCCAGCAGCTTTTTGTTTCAGCCCCAGCATTTT. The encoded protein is CASSFLFQPQHF.

Here the CDR3 reads CASSLGQGHGYTF. DNA of the CDR3: TGTGCCAGCAGCTTAGGACAGGGGCATGGCTACACCTTC. The chain uses TRBV7-6 and TRBJ1-2; 8 bases line up with TRBD1. Germline CDR1 and CDR2: SGHVS and FNYEAQ. The CDR3 covers 13 residues. V was clipped by 1 base and J by 6 bases; unmatched bases: 1. Using reference TRBV7-6 and TRBJ1-2 for the parts outside the CDR3, the full variable domain is GAGVSQSPRYKVTKRGQDVALRCDPISGHVSLYWYRQALGQGPEFLTYFNYEAQQDKSGLPNDRFSAERPEGSISTLTIQRTEQRDSAMYRCASSLGQGHGYTFGSGTRLTVV.

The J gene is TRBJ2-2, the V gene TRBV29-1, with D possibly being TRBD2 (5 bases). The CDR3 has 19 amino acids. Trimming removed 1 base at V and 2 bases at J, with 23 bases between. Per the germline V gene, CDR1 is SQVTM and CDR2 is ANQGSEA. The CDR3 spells CSVEGRADTTNFNTGELFF. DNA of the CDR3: TGCAGCGTTGAAGGGCGAGCGGATACCACAAATTTTAACACCGGGGAGCTGTTTTTT.

This CDR3 is CASSFPRGPNPLYGYTF. The CDR3 nucleotides are TGTGCCAGCAGCTTCCCCAGGGGGCCTAACCCACTTTATGGCTACACCTTC. The rearrangement links TRBV5-5 to TRBJ1-2; 8 bases are a match to TRBD1. The CDR3 totals 17 residues. After removal of 2 bases from V and 5 bases from J, the junction contained 14 bases not matched to a gene. The germline V gene has CDR1 SGHKS and CDR2 YYEKEE (reference sequence).

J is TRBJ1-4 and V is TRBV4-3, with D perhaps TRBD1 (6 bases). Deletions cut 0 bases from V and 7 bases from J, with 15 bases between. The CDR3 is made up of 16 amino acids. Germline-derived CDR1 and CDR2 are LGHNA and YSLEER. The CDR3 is CASSQDPGGAGEKLFF. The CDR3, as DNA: TGCGCCAGCAGCCAAGATCCGGGGGGCGCGGGTGAAAAACTGTTTTTT.

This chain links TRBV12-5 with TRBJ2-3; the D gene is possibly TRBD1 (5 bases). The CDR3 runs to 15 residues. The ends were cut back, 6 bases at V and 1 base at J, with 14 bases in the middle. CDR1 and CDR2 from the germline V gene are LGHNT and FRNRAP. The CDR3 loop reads CASGPPGMGTDTQYF. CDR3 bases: TGTGCTAGTGGCCCCCCAGGGATGGGCACAGATACGCAGTATTTT.

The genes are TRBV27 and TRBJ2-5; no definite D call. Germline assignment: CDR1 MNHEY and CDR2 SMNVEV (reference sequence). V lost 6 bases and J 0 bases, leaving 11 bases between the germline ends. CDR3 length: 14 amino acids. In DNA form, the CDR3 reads TGTGCCAGCAGCCATGACTGGTACCAAGAGACCCAGTACTTC. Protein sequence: CASSHDWYQETQYF.

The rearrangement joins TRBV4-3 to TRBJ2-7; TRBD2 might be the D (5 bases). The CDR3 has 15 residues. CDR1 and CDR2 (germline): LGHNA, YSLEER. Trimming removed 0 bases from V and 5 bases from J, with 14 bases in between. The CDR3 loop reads CASSQDRGLADEQYF. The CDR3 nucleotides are TGCGCCAGCAGCCAAGATCGAGGTCTAGCTGACGAGCAGTACTTC.

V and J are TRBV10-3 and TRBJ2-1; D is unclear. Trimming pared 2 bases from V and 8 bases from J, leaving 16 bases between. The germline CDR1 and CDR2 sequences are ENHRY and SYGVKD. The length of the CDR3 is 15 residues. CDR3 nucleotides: TGTGCCATCAGTGAGGGGCTAAACCTCCTGGATGAGCAGTTCTTC. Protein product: CAISEGLNLLDEQFF.

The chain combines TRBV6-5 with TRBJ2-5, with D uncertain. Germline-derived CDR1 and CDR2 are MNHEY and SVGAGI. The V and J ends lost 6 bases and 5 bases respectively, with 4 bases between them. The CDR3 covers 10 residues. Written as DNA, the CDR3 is TGTGCCAGCAGGGGGGAGACCCAGTACTTC. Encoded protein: CASRGETQYF.

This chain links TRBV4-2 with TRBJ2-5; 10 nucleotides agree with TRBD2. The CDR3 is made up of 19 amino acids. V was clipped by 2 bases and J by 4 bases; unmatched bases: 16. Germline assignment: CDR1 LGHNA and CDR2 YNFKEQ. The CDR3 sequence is CASSQLEIGVAGGVETQYF. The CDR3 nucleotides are TGTGCCAGCAGCCAATTGGAAATCGGAGTAGCGGGAGGTGTAGAGACCCAGTACTTC.

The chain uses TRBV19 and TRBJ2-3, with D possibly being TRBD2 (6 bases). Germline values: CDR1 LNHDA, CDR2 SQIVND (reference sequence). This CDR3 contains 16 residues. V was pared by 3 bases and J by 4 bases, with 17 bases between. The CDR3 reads CASSITLAPTADTQYF. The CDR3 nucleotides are TGTGCCAGTAGTATCACCCTAGCGCCAACCGCAGATACGCAGTATTTT.

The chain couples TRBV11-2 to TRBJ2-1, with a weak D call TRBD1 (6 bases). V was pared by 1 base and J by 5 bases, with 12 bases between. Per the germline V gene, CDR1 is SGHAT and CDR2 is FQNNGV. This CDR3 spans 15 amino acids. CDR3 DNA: TGTGCCAGCAGCTTAGTCGCAGGGGTTGACAATGAGCAGTTCTTC. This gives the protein CASSLVAGVDNEQFF.

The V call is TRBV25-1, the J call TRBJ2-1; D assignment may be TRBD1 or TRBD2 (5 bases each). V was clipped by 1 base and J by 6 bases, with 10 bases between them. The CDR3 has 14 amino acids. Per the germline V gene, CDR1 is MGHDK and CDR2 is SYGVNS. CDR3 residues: CASSESTGTNEQFF. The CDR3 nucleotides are TGTGCCAGCAGTGAATCTACCGGGACCAATGAGCAGTTCTTC.

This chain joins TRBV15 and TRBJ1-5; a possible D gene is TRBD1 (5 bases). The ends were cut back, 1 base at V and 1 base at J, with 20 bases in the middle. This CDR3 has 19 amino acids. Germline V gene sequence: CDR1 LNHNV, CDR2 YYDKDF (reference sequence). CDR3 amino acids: CATSRAGQGFGGSNQPQHF. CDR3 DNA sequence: TGTGCCACCAGCAGAGCTGGTCAGGGCTTTGGGGGAAGCAATCAGCCCCAGCATTTT.

CDR3 sequence: CASSLAPSGPQHF. The CDR3 DNA is TGTGCCAGCAGTTTAGCGCCTAGTGGGCCCCAGCATTTT. The chain uses TRBV28 and TRBJ1-5, with no clear D. The CDR3 spans 13 residues. Germline-derived CDR1 and CDR2 are MDHEN and SYDVKM. Trimming removed 2 bases from V and 9 bases from J, with 11 bases in between.

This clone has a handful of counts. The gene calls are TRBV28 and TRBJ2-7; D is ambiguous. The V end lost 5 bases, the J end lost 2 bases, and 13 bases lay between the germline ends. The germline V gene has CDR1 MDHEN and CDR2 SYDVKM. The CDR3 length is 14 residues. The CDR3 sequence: CASSPPGSTYEQYF. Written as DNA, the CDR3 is TGTGCCAGCAGTCCTCCAGGCAGTACCTACGAGCAGTACTTC.